Presented here are 16 T cell receptor beta chains from one specimen sequenced in a study of cytomegalovirus exposure and HLA in healthy donors. Method: immunoSEQ multiplex PCR; TCRdb's copy keeps in-frame clones and lacks some. The table records tens of thousands of clones, roughly 93% of them present only once. Source material: PBMCs. The receptors were sampled from a man under 40 in good health and CMV-seronegative.

The V call is TRBV18, the J call TRBJ2-1, with D possibly matching TRBD1 (6 bases). Looked up from germline, CDR1 is KGHSH and CDR2 is LQKENI. There are 13 residues in the CDR3. The V and J ends lost 3 bases and 3 bases respectively, with 6 bases between them. DNA of the CDR3: TGTGCCAGCTCACCGGGACACTACAATGAGCAGTTCTTC. Amino acids: CASSPGHYNEQFF.

This chain uses TRBV2 with TRBJ2-5; 7 bases fit TRBD2. CDR1 and CDR2 (germline): SNHLY, FYNNEI. The CDR3 spans 14 residues. V was pared by 3 bases and J by 2 bases, with 3 bases of the junction left unmatched. CDR3: CASSEWRGQETQYF. In nucleotides, the CDR3 is TGTGCCAGCAGTGAGTGGCGGGGGCAAGAGACCCAGTACTTC. Full variable domain (remainder filled in from reference TRBV2 and TRBJ2-5): EPEVTQTPSHQVTQMGQEVILRCVPISNHLYFYWYRQILGQKVEFLVSFYNNEISEKSEIFDDQFSVERPDGSNFTLKIRSTKLEDSAMYFCASSEWRGQETQYFGPGTRLLVL.

CDR3 in amino acids: CASSYEQGGPEAFF. CDR3 DNA: TGTGCCAGCAGTTATGAACAGGGGGGGCCTGAAGCTTTCTTT. The rearrangement joins TRBV6-5 to TRBJ1-1; 8 bases line up with TRBD1. Trimming removed 3 bases from V and 6 bases from J; junction bases left unmatched: 6. Looked up from germline, CDR1 is MNHEY and CDR2 is SVGAGI. The CDR3 consists of 14 residues.

The gene calls are TRBV5-4 and TRBJ1-1; D unresolved. This CDR3 has 13 amino acids. Trimming left V 4 bases short and J 6 bases short, with 13 bases between. Germline lookup yields CDR1 SGHNT and CDR2 YYREEE (reference sequence). The CDR3 coding sequence is TGTGCCAGCAGCCCGATCGATGGCCCTGAAGCTTTCTTT. Translated, it gives CASSPIDGPEAFF.

The chain couples TRBV5-1 to TRBJ2-2, with D possibly matching TRBD1 (6 bases). Trimming removed 0 bases at V and 4 bases at J, with 10 bases between. The CDR3 has 15 amino acids. Germline loops: CDR1 SGHRS, CDR2 YFSETQ. CDR3 sequence: CASSLVSQGTGELFF. The CDR3 region has the DNA TGCGCCAGCAGCTTGGTTTCACAGGGCACCGGGGAGCTGTTTTTT.

The J gene is TRBJ2-2, the V gene TRBV5-6; a possible D gene is TRBD1 (6 bases). CDR1 is SGHDT, CDR2 YYEEEE, per germline. The CDR3 runs to 13 residues. Trimming removed 4 bases from V and 6 bases from J, with 10 bases in between. The CDR3 sequence: CASSKQGAGELFF. In nucleotides, the CDR3 is TGTGCCAGCAGCAAACAGGGAGCCGGGGAGCTGTTTTTT.

V and J are TRBV4-2 and TRBJ1-5; D ambiguous. The CDR3 runs 17 residues. Per germline, CDR1 LGHNA and CDR2 YNFKEQ. V lost 0 bases to trimming and J lost 2 bases, with 14 bases between them. CDR3 bases: TGTGCCAGCAGCCAAGAACTCGTGTCTGTCGGCAATCAGCCCCAGCATTTT. This encodes CASSQELVSVGNQPQHF.

CDR3 bases: TGTGCCAGCAGTTTACTGCCTCCGGGACAGGGGCCCAATGGCTACACCTTC. Translated: CASSLLPPGQGPNGYTF. The chain joins TRBV28 to TRBJ1-2; 10 bases match TRBD1. From germline, CDR1 is MDHEN and CDR2 SYDVKM. This CDR3 contains 17 residues. Trimming took 2 bases from V and 6 from J; bases not matched to a gene: 12.

This sequence joins TRBV19 and TRBJ1-3, with D uncertain. This CDR3 is 15 amino acids long. With 1 base removed from V and 1 base from J, the gap between germline ends came to 8 bases. CDR1 LNHDA and CDR2 SQIVND come from the germline V gene (reference sequence). CDR3 nucleotide sequence: TGTGCCAGTAGTATAGCCTCGGGGTCTGGAAACACCATATATTTT. This codes for CASSIASGSGNTIYF.

This rearrangement joins TRBV11-3 to TRBJ2-3; possibly TRBD2 for D (5 bases). This CDR3 is 15 amino acids long. Germline V gives CDR1 SGHNT, CDR2 YENEEA. Trimming removed 6 bases from V and 2 bases from J, with 15 bases in between. CDR3 residues: CASSFAGRFTDTQYF. The CDR3, as DNA: TGTGCCAGCAGTTTTGCGGGCAGGTTCACAGATACGCAGTATTTT. Looking up the rest from reference TRBV11-3 and TRBJ2-3 gives the full variable domain: EAGVVQSPRYKIIEKKQPVAFWCNPISGHNTLYWYLQNLGQGPELLIRYENEEAVDDSQLPKDRFSAERLKGVDSTLKIQPAELGDSAVYLCASSFAGRFTDTQYFGPGTRLTVL.

The chain combines TRBV11-2 with TRBJ2-3; D may be TRBD1 (6 bases). Germline CDR1 SGHAT, CDR2 FQNNGV. The V end lost 1 base, the J end lost 5 bases, and 10 bases lay between the germline ends. The CDR3 extends over 14 amino acids. The CDR3 region has the DNA TGTGCCAGCAGCTTAGGCCGGGACATAGATACGCAGTATTTT. This encodes CASSLGRDIDTQYF. Full variable domain (rest looked up from reference TRBV11-2 and TRBJ2-3): EAGVAQSPRYKIIEKRQSVAFWCNPISGHATLYWYQQILGQGPKLLIQFQNNGVVDDSQLPKDRFSAERLKGVDSTLKIQPAKLEDSAVYLCASSLGRDIDTQYFGPGTRLTVL.

The rearrangement joins TRBV10-3 to TRBJ1-5; TRBD1 might be the D (5 bases). Germline lookup yields CDR1 ENHRY and CDR2 SYGVKD. V dropped 4 bases and J dropped 0 bases, with 7 bases sitting between them. The CDR3 has 14 amino acids. The CDR3 nucleotides are TGTGCCATCAGTGGGGGGGATAGCAATCAGCCCCAGCATTTT. It yields the protein CAISGGDSNQPQHF.

The J gene is TRBJ1-1, the V gene TRBV7-9, with D hard to call. V was shortened by 2 bases and J by 4 bases, with 5 bases between the two germline ends. The CDR3 has 12 residues. Germline CDR1 reads SEHNR; CDR2 reads FQNEAQ (reference sequence). This CDR3 reads CASSLSSTEAFF. The DNA for the CDR3 is TGTGCCAGCAGCTTATCGTCCACTGAAGCTTTCTTT.

The V gene is TRBV7-9, the J gene TRBJ2-7; 8 bases align to TRBD2. The CDR3 extends over 15 amino acids. V shed 2 bases, J shed 1 base, and the junction held 4 bases outside the gene matches. From germline, CDR1 is SEHNR and CDR2 FQNEAQ (reference sequence). CDR3 nucleotide sequence: TGTGCCAGCAGCTTACCGGGACTAGATTCCTACGAGCAGTACTTC. It specifies CASSLPGLDSYEQYF.

The chain links TRBV4-2 to TRBJ2-1; 9 bases align to TRBD1. CDR1 LGHNA and CDR2 YNFKEQ come from the germline V gene. After removal of 0 bases from V and 8 bases from J, the junction contained 8 bases not matched to a gene. There are 16 residues in the CDR3. As DNA, the CDR3 is TGTGCCAGCAGCCAAGATTACGGGACAGGGCGGGATGAGCAGTTCTTC. Its protein product is CASSQDYGTGRDEQFF.

This clone was observed once. The gene calls are TRBV10-2 and TRBJ1-2; 7 nucleotides agree with TRBD1. The CDR3 extends over 13 amino acids. From germline, CDR1 is WSHSY and CDR2 SAAADI. The trim removed 6 bases at V and 8 bases at J, leaving 9 bases unmatched. In DNA form, the CDR3 reads TGCGCCAGCAGATCGACAGGGCTGGAAGGCTACACCTTC. Its protein product is CASRSTGLEGYTF.